Each of the 31 T cell receptor beta chains below was sequenced from the same sample in a study of CD8 T cells in Susac syndrome. Random-hexamer reverse transcription was applied to roughly 0.5 to 1 ug RNA. TCRdb recomputed calls from the immunoSEQ multiplex PCR reads with MiXCR, one row per CDR3 protein. This sample has around 130,000 distinct CDR3 sequences, with about 93% found just once. Specimen: CD4+ T cells from PBMCs. These receptors were taken from a human donor in good health.

The DNA of the CDR3 is TGCAGTGCTGCCCAAGCGGGAGGGCGGGGCAATGAGCAGTTCTTC. This codes for CSAAQAGGRGNEQFF. V usage is TRBV20-1 and J usage is TRBJ2-1, with 10 bases lining up with TRBD2. Germline CDR1 DFQATT, CDR2 SNEGSKA (reference sequence). The CDR3 sequence is 15 residues long. J lost 6 bases, V lost 5 bases, and 10 bases had no gene match.

This rearrangement joins TRBV20-1 to TRBJ1-5; the D gene is possibly TRBD1 (6 bases). The CDR3 loop spans 15 amino acids. Germline CDR1 is DFQATT and CDR2 is SNEGSKA (reference sequence). Trimming took 3 bases from V and 4 from J, leaving 16 bases between them. The CDR3 reads CSASPTGDMNQPQHF. The CDR3 region has the DNA TGCAGTGCTAGCCCTACTGGGGACATGAATCAGCCCCAGCATTTT.

About this clonotype itself: Relative to the germline gene, one junction end is altered; a read error may explain this. V gene TRBV27 combines with J gene TRBJ2-3; the D is unclear. Germline V gives CDR1 MNHEY, CDR2 SMNVEV (reference sequence). The CDR3 runs to 13 residues. CDR3 DNA sequence: TGTGCCAGCAGTTCTCAAGTCGCAGAGACGCAGTATTTT. Its translation is CASSSQVAETQYF.

This clonotype was observed a few times. The gene calls are TRBV29-1 and TRBJ2-7, with 7 bases aligning to TRBD2. The CDR3 runs 12 residues. V gave up 1 base and J gave up 5 bases; unmatched junction bases: 2. Germline assignment: CDR1 SQVTM and CDR2 ANQGSEA. CDR3 sequence reads: CSVEGTSDEQYF. Here the CDR3 DNA reads TGCAGCGTTGAAGGGACTAGTGACGAGCAGTACTTC.

The rearrangement joins TRBV7-3 to TRBJ2-1; 8 bases align to TRBD2. CDR1 is SGHTA, CDR2 FQGTGA, per germline. With V trimmed by 1 base and J by 9 bases, 8 bases remained unmatched. This CDR3 spans 15 amino acids. The CDR3 sequence is CASSLSLAGRPEQFF. The CDR3 nucleotides read TGTGCCAGCAGCTTAAGCCTAGCGGGCCGCCCTGAGCAGTTCTTC.

In DNA, the CDR3 is TGTGCCACCAGTGATCGGAGCGGGACGAACACCGGGGAGCTGTTTTTT. Residues: CATSDRSGTNTGELFF. This sequence joins TRBV24-1 and TRBJ2-2, with TRBD2 identical over 7 bases. Germline V lookup: CDR1 KGHDR, CDR2 SFDVKD. V lost 3 bases, J lost 0 bases, and 3 bases stayed unmatched. The CDR3 contains 16 residues.

The rearrangement links TRBV3-1 to TRBJ1-5; D ambiguous. CDR1 LGHDT and CDR2 YNNKEL come from the germline V gene (reference sequence). V shed 1 base and J shed 1 base, with 5 bases lying between them. The CDR3 has 14 residues. CDR3 sequence (DNA): TGTGCCAGCAGCCAAGGGCCGAGCAATCAGCCCCAGCATTTT. It translates to CASSQGPSNQPQHF.

J is TRBJ2-1 and V is TRBV29-1; TRBD2 matches 10 bases. From germline, CDR1 is SQVTM and CDR2 ANQGSEA. The ends lost 4 bases at V and 0 bases at J; junction bases unmatched: 9. The CDR3 is made up of 17 amino acids. CDR3 region: CSVVSSGRDSSYNEQFF. The CDR3 region has the DNA TGCAGCGTTGTCTCTAGCGGGAGAGATAGCTCCTACAATGAGCAGTTCTTC.

The chain recombines TRBV20-1 with TRBJ1-4; D may be TRBD1 (5 bases). Germline CDR1 is DFQATT and CDR2 is SNEGSKA (reference sequence). The CDR3 extends over 12 amino acids. V lost 3 bases and J lost 5, with 7 bases in between. CDR3 bases: TGCAGTGCTAGTGACAGAAATGAAAAACTGTTTTTT. It translates to CSASDRNEKLFF.

This chain links TRBV5-1 with TRBJ2-7, with D perhaps TRBD1 (6 bases). Germline V CDR1 and CDR2: SGHRS, YFSETQ. CDR3 length: 18 amino acids. The germline V and J ends were trimmed by 0 bases and 1 base, with 20 bases remaining between them. CDR3 bases: TGCGCCAGCAGCTTGGCCGGTTTTGGGGGCTACCAATCCTACGAGCAGTACTTC. Encoded protein: CASSLAGFGGYQSYEQYF.

The chain joins TRBV29-1 to TRBJ2-7; 8 nucleotides line up with TRBD1. Germline CDR1 SQVTM, CDR2 ANQGSEA. V trimming: 3 bases; J trimming: 5 bases; junction bases outside the gene matches: 9. The CDR3 extends over 14 amino acids. The CDR3 DNA reads as TGCAGCGTTGACGGGACAGGTCTTGACCACGAGCAGTACTTC. Protein sequence: CSVDGTGLDHEQYF.

The chain joins TRBV7-9 to TRBJ2-4, with D uncertain. V lost 3 bases to trimming and J lost 0 bases, with 12 bases between them. Germline loops: CDR1 SEHNR, CDR2 FQNEAQ (reference sequence). The length of the CDR3 is 16 residues. CDR3 residues: CASSLGNGIAKNIQYF. CDR3 sequence (DNA): TGTGCCAGCAGCTTGGGTAATGGAATAGCCAAAAACATTCAGTACTTC.

V gene TRBV2 combines with J gene TRBJ1-1; D gene ambiguous. Germline values: CDR1 SNHLY, CDR2 FYNNEI. The CDR3 runs 14 residues. The V end lost 8 bases, the J end lost 4 bases, and 17 bases lay between the germline ends. The CDR3 DNA follows: TGTGCCAGCTCTGGGCAGGAGATTATCACTGAAGCTTTCTTT. Translating it yields CASSGQEIITEAFF.

As DNA, the CDR3 is TGTGCCAGTAGTATGAGGGCGGGGGAAGAGACCCAGTACTTC. Protein product: CASSMRAGEETQYF. The V gene is TRBV19, the J gene TRBJ2-5; 7 bases match TRBD2. Germline values: CDR1 LNHDA, CDR2 SQIVND (reference sequence). The CDR3 sequence is 14 residues long. The V and J ends lost 3 bases and 3 bases, in that order; junction bases with no gene match: 4.

The rearrangement uses TRBV2 and TRBJ2-7; D is uncertain. The CDR3 loop spans 13 amino acids. Germline CDR1 and CDR2: SNHLY and FYNNEI. The V gene lost 8 bases and the J gene lost 1 base, with 12 bases spanning the gap. CDR3 DNA: TGTGCCAGCGCAACCCAAGGATCCTACGAGCAGTACTTC. It encodes CASATQGSYEQYF.

The chain is built from TRBV18 and TRBJ1-6; 9 positions agree with TRBD1. The CDR3 runs to 17 residues. CDR1 and CDR2 from the germline V gene are KGHSH and LQKENI. The V gene end was trimmed by 2 bases and the J gene end by 3 bases; junction bases not matched to a gene: 5. The CDR3 bases are TGTGCCAGCTCACCATTCCGACAGGGGGACTATAATTCACCCCTCCACTTT. It encodes CASSPFRQGDYNSPLHF. Looking up the rest from reference TRBV18 and TRBJ1-6 gives the full variable domain: NAGVMQNPRHLVRRRGQEARLRCSPMKGHSHVYWYRQLPEEGLKFMVYLQKENIIDESGMPKERFSAEFPKEGPSILRIQQVVRGDSAAYFCASSPFRQGDYNSPLHFGNGTRLTVT.

V and J are TRBV3-1 and TRBJ2-2; D might be TRBD1 (6 bases). The V end was cut by 4 bases, the J end by 0 bases, with 15 bases between. CDR3 length: 17 residues. CDR1 LGHDT and CDR2 YNNKEL come from the germline V gene (reference sequence). The CDR3: CASSRKTGPANTGELFF. The CDR3 DNA sequence: TGTGCCAGCAGCCGGAAGACAGGACCCGCGAACACCGGGGAGCTGTTTTTT.

This clonotype was counted a few times. V and J are TRBV25-1 and TRBJ2-7, with TRBD2 matching 11 bases. After removal of 8 bases from V and 4 bases from J, the junction contained 10 bases not matched to a gene. The germline CDR1 and CDR2 sequences are MGHDK and SYGVNS. The length of the CDR3 is 15 residues. The CDR3 region has the DNA TGTGCCAGCCGCCCTACTAGCGGGAGCTCGTACGAGCAGTACTTC. The encoded protein is CASRPTSGSSYEQYF.

The chain recombines TRBV3-1 with TRBJ2-3, with D possibly being TRBD2 (6 bases). With 6 bases removed from V and 5 bases from J, the gap between germline ends came to 18 bases. Germline V CDR1 and CDR2: LGHDT, YNNKEL (reference sequence). This CDR3 spans 15 amino acids. DNA for the CDR3: TGTGCCAGCAGTCCTACTAGCAGTAGGGGAGATACGCAGTATTTT. Amino acid sequence: CASSPTSSRGDTQYF.

The chain couples TRBV30 to TRBJ2-1; 8 bases are a match to TRBD1. V trimming: 8 bases; J trimming: 6 bases; junction bases outside the gene matches: 6. Looked up from germline, CDR1 is GTSNPN and CDR2 is SVGIG (reference sequence). The CDR3 is 12 amino acids. The CDR3: CAADRGGNEQFF. The DNA of the CDR3 is TGTGCCGCCGACAGGGGAGGCAATGAGCAGTTCTTC.

Comments on this clonotype: A read error may account for a junction end that differs from germline. The chain employs TRBV12-3 or TRBV12-4 and TRBJ2-5; possibly TRBD1 for D (5 bases). The CDR3 sequence is 13 residues long. The CDR3 DNA reads TGTGTCAGCAGCCGACCAGGGTTGGAGACCCAGTACTTC. Translated, it gives CVSSRPGLETQYF.

The V gene is TRBV12-3 or TRBV12-4, the J gene TRBJ1-2, with D hard to call. With 5 bases removed from V and 5 bases from J, the gap between germline ends came to 9 bases. The CDR3 runs to 12 residues. CDR3 loop: CASSPNPYGYTF. CDR3 coding DNA: TGTGCCAGCAGTCCCAACCCTTATGGCTACACCTTC.

The chain joins TRBV29-1 to TRBJ2-7; D not certain. The CDR3 length is 12 residues. CDR1 is SQVTM and CDR2 is ANQGSEA in the germline V gene. Trimming pared 5 bases from V and 2 bases from J, leaving 10 bases between. This CDR3 reads CSVFKSTYEQYF. The CDR3 DNA follows: TGCAGCGTTTTTAAGTCGACCTACGAGCAGTACTTC.

The chain employs TRBV20-1 and TRBJ2-3; 8 bases are a match to TRBD2. The germline V gene has CDR1 DFQATT and CDR2 SNEGSKA (reference sequence). The V and J ends lost 6 bases and 3 bases, in that order; junction bases with no gene match: 5. CDR3 size: 13 residues. CDR3 amino acids: CSARVAGTDTQYF. Here the CDR3 DNA reads TGCAGTGCCCGGGTAGCGGGAACAGATACGCAGTATTTT.

V usage is TRBV7-8 and J usage is TRBJ2-7; 7 bases map to TRBD2. The germline gives CDR1 SGHVS, CDR2 FQNEAQ. Unmatched junction bases numbered 18, after V lost 1 base and J lost 6 bases. The CDR3 consists of 18 residues. This chain's CDR3 is CASSLVTLLAREQGEQYF. Here the CDR3 DNA reads TGTGCCAGCAGCTTAGTCACCCTCCTAGCGCGGGAGCAGGGCGAGCAGTACTTC.

The genes are TRBV28 and TRBJ1-2; 8 bases map to TRBD1. The junction had 1 base not matched to a gene; V was cut back by 5 bases and J by 2 bases. CDR3 length: 13 amino acids. Germline V gene lookup returns CDR1 MDHEN and CDR2 SYDVKM. CDR3 coding DNA: TGTGCCAGCAGTCAGGGGGCGAACTATGGCTACACCTTC. Translation gives CASSQGANYGYTF.

V is TRBV20-1 and J is TRBJ2-7; 10 bases fit TRBD2. The CDR3 is made up of 14 amino acids. In germline, CDR1 is DFQATT, CDR2 SNEGSKA (reference sequence). Trimming at V came to 6 bases and at J to 3 bases, leaving 8 bases not matched to a gene. The CDR3 DNA follows: TGCAGTGCCGATCTAGCGGGAGTCGGCTACGAGCAGTACTTC. It translates to CSADLAGVGYEQYF.

V and J are TRBV15 and TRBJ1-1; D remains ambiguous. The CDR3 spans 15 residues. Germline assignment: CDR1 LNHNV and CDR2 YYDKDF (reference sequence). Deletions cut 1 base from V and 0 bases from J, with 9 bases between. CDR3 in DNA: TGTGCCACCAGCAGAGGGAAGGTCATGAACACTGAAGCTTTCTTT. Translating gives CATSRGKVMNTEAFF.

This chain uses TRBV7-6 with TRBJ2-7; the D gene is possibly TRBD2 (5 bases). Germline V CDR1 and CDR2: SGHVS, FNYEAQ. Deletions cut 1 base from V and 2 bases from J, with 9 bases between. This CDR3 has 14 residues. CDR3 nucleotide sequence: TGTGCCAGCAGCTTAGTTGTCGGGGCCTACGAGCAGTACTTC. Residues: CASSLVVGAYEQYF. The whole variable domain, remainder taken from reference TRBV7-6 and TRBJ2-7, is GAGVSQSPRYKVTKRGQDVALRCDPISGHVSLYWYRQALGQGPEFLTYFNYEAQQDKSGLPNDRFSAERPEGSISTLTIQRTEQRDSAMYRCASSLVVGAYEQYFGPGTRLTVT.

This clonotype was recorded only once. The V gene is TRBV7-8, the J gene TRBJ2-7; possibly TRBD2 for D (5 bases). The length of the CDR3 is 14 residues. The germline V gene encodes CDR1 SGHVS and CDR2 FQNEAQ. The V end lost 1 base, the J end lost 4 bases, and 11 bases lay between the germline ends. This chain's CDR3 is CASSLGEGWYEQYF. The CDR3 region has the DNA TGTGCCAGCAGCTTAGGTGAGGGTTGGTACGAGCAGTACTTC.

The V and J genes are TRBV7-2 and TRBJ2-1; TRBD2 matches 13 bases. J gave up 2 bases and V 1 base, and 2 bases lay outside the gene matches. Germline assignment: CDR1 SGHTA and CDR2 FQGNSA. There are 17 residues in the CDR3. CDR3 amino acids: CASSLGGLAGAYNEQFF. CDR3 bases: TGTGCCAGCAGCTTAGGCGGACTAGCGGGAGCCTACAATGAGCAGTTCTTC.